This record covers a single T cell receptor (beta chain). Its target is not known. The sample comes from a study of radiation and T cells in renal cell carcinoma. Study background: Nephrectomy followed 15 Gy stereotactic body radiation by 4 weeks.

The time point was: blood 2 weeks post-SBRT. Treatment indicated: 15 Gy SBRT to primary tumor, nephrectomy 4 weeks later. This renal cell carcinoma was of the clear cell type. TCRdb's copy holds only in-frame clones and misses some; the assay was immunoSEQ multiplex PCR. Here the sample spans more than 20,000 clones, roughly 80% being singletons. Study results and caveats: No pretreatment tumor biopsies were available for baseline clonotypes. From baseline, blood top tumor clonotypes peaked at 2 weeks post-radiation.

CDR1 is MNHNS and CDR2 is SASEGT in the germline V gene. The CDR3 has 12 residues. Trimming cost V 5 bases and J 1 base, with 2 bases left between them. The chain has TRBV6-1 and TRBJ2-2, with D unclear. Sequencing used blood, obtained from a patient whose treatment included radiotherapy and nephrectomy. This TCR was recovered from a man in his 60s with renal cell carcinoma. The CDR3 region has the DNA TGTGCCAGCAGTCGGAACACCGGGGAGCTGTTTTTT. Its translation: CASSRNTGELFF.